These 23 T cell receptor beta chains came from one sample sequenced in a study of blood T cell repertoires in COVID-19. TCRdb's copy holds only in-frame clones and misses some; the assay was immunoSEQ multiplex PCR. The sample lists about 530,000 clones; about 88% were seen once. The sample taken for sequencing was peripheral blood. Every receptor here comes from a woman aged 45-65 years with COVID-19, enrolled during active disease.

The chain links TRBV7-6 to TRBJ2-3, with TRBD2 identical over 10 bases. The CDR3 is 15 amino acids. V shed 3 bases and J 4 bases; nucleotides not matched to a gene: 4. Germline V gene sequence: CDR1 SGHVS, CDR2 FNYEAQ. CDR3 sequence: CASSFSSGGPDTQYF. DNA for the CDR3: TGTGCCAGCAGCTTCTCTAGCGGGGGCCCAGATACGCAGTATTTT.

The genes are TRBV28 and TRBJ1-2; D ambiguous. Germline V lookup: CDR1 MDHEN, CDR2 SYDVKM. The length of the CDR3 is 14 residues. V lost 7 bases and J 4 bases, leaving 16 bases between the germline ends. CDR3 DNA sequence: TGTGCCAGCATCAGAGGGCGGGCACCCTATGGCTACACCTTC. Its translation: CASIRGRAPYGYTF.

V gene TRBV27 combines with J gene TRBJ2-1; 15 bases align to TRBD2. Germline V gene data show CDR1 as MNHEY and CDR2 as SMNVEV (reference sequence). The CDR3 consists of 16 residues. J gave up 6 bases and V 6 bases, and 6 bases lay outside the gene matches. This CDR3 is CASSRGLAGGLNEQFF. CDR3 nucleotide sequence: TGTGCCAGCAGCCGGGGACTAGCGGGGGGCCTCAATGAGCAGTTCTTC.

V is TRBV7-9 and J is TRBJ2-1; no definite D call. The CDR3 consists of 13 residues. Germline CDR1 SEHNR, CDR2 FQNEAQ (reference sequence). Trimming cost V 2 bases and J 5 bases, with 7 bases left between them. The CDR3 spells CASSLFSHNEQFF. The CDR3 nucleotides read TGTGCCAGCAGCTTATTCTCTCACAATGAGCAGTTCTTC.

V is TRBV5-1 and J is TRBJ1-5; 7 positions agree with TRBD1. Germline V CDR1 and CDR2: SGHRS, YFSETQ. This CDR3 is 19 amino acids long. With V trimmed by 0 bases and J by 5 bases, 17 bases remained unmatched. The chain's CDR3 is CASSLDDDREEREDQPQHF. CDR3 DNA: TGCGCCAGCAGCTTGGACGATGACAGGGAAGAAAGGGAGGATCAGCCCCAGCATTTT.

The chain links TRBV28 to TRBJ1-1; 9 nucleotides align to TRBD1. The CDR3 covers 14 residues. Trimming removed 6 bases from V and 7 bases from J; junction bases left unmatched: 9. CDR1 is MDHEN and CDR2 is SYDVKM in the germline V gene. As DNA, the CDR3 is TGTGCCAGCAGCCTCCACAGGGGACAGGGTGAAGCTTTCTTT. Amino acid sequence: CASSLHRGQGEAFF. Based on the CDR3 plus reference TRBV28 and TRBJ1-1, the full variable domain is DVKVTQSSRYLVKRTGEKVFLECVQDMDHENMFWYRQDPGLGLRLIYFSYDVKMKEKGDIPEGYSVSREKKERFSLILESASTNQTSMYLCASSLHRGQGEAFFGQGTRLTVV.

This clone came up once. The J gene is TRBJ2-3, the V gene TRBV14; a possible D gene is TRBD1 (5 bases). The CDR3 loop spans 14 amino acids. The germline CDR1 and CDR2 sequences are SGHDN and FVKESK. V lost 4 bases and J lost 4, with 12 bases in between. The CDR3 nucleotides are TGTGCCAGCAGCCCCTTGGACACCTCAGATACGCAGTATTTT. This encodes CASSPLDTSDTQYF.

The genes are TRBV20-1 and TRBJ2-7; tentatively, D is TRBD2 (5 bases). CDR1 DFQATT and CDR2 SNEGSKA come from the germline V gene (reference sequence). The V and J ends lost 5 bases and 7 bases respectively, with 12 bases between them. The CDR3 sequence is 11 residues long. CDR3 region: CSAGERWEQYF. Here the CDR3 DNA reads TGCAGTGCTGGGGAGCGGTGGGAGCAGTACTTC.

V and J are TRBV9 and TRBJ1-2; D perhaps matches TRBD1 (5 bases). Between the trimmed V and J ends, which lost 4 bases and 2 bases, there was a span of 12 bases. The CDR3 consists of 14 residues. Looked up from germline, CDR1 is SGDLS and CDR2 is YYNGEE. CDR3 coding DNA: TGTGCCAGCAGCTCTCAGACAGCAAACTATGGCTACACCTTC. It codes for CASSSQTANYGYTF.

As DNA, the CDR3 is TGTGCCAGCAGCTTGCGAAGGACTAGCGGGGGGGCCGGGACCGGGGAGCTGTTTTTT. Protein product: CASSLRRTSGGAGTGELFF. The rearrangement uses TRBV7-8 and TRBJ2-2; 15 bases line up with TRBD2. Trimming at V came to 3 bases and at J to 5 bases, leaving 10 bases not matched to a gene. The germline CDR1 and CDR2 sequences are SGHVS and FQNEAQ. The CDR3 is 19 amino acids.

The J gene is TRBJ1-5, the V gene TRBV5-6, with no clear D. Germline V gene lookup returns CDR1 SGHDT and CDR2 YYEEEE. The CDR3 runs 15 residues. V lost 6 bases and J lost 0, with 13 bases in between. The CDR3 here is CASTLRGVSNQPQHF. The CDR3 nucleotides are TGTGCCAGCACCCTACGGGGAGTTAGCAATCAGCCCCAGCATTTT.

The chain joins TRBV3-1 (or the pseudogene TRBV3-2) to TRBJ1-1; the D is unclear. This CDR3 region has 13 residues. The ends were cut back, 2 bases at V and 5 bases at J, with 9 bases in the middle. The germline V gene encodes CDR1 LGHDT and CDR2 YNNKEL (reference sequence). CDR3 nucleotide sequence: TGTGCCAGCAGCCAACTACCTGAGACTGAAGCTTTCTTT. Its protein is CASSQLPETEAFF.

This chain links TRBV28 with TRBJ1-3, with D tentatively TRBD1 (5 bases). This CDR3 is 16 amino acids long. V was cut by 2 bases and J by 0 bases, with 11 bases left in between. CDR1 is MDHEN and CDR2 is SYDVKM in the germline V gene. The DNA of the CDR3 is TGTGCCAGCAGTTTAGGACATCTTCTCTCTGGAAACACCATATATTTT. The encoded protein is CASSLGHLLSGNTIYF.

The chain joins TRBV19 to TRBJ2-2; tentative D call: TRBD2 (7 bases). CDR1 is LNHDA, CDR2 SQIVND, per germline (reference sequence). V lost 8 bases and J 7 bases, leaving 14 bases between the germline ends. The CDR3 consists of 13 residues. CDR3 nucleotide sequence: TGTGCCAGTGGACTAGGGGGGCTCGGGGAGCTGTTTTTT. Translating it yields CASGLGGLGELFF. Looking up the rest from reference TRBV19 and TRBJ2-2 gives the full variable domain: DGGITQSPKYLFRKEGQNVTLSCEQNLNHDAMYWYRQDPGQGLRLIYYSQIVNDFQKGDIAEGYSVSREKKESFPLTVTSAQKNPTAFYLCASGLGGLGELFFGEGSRLTVL.

CDR3 bases: TGTGCCAGCAGGCCCACAGGGGGCAGAGAGACCCAGTACTTC. Its translation: CASRPTGGRETQYF. The chain has TRBV28 and TRBJ2-5; TRBD1 matches at 9 bases. Per germline, CDR1 MDHEN and CDR2 SYDVKM. The CDR3 covers 14 residues. With 6 bases clipped from V and 4 bases from J, the junction kept 6 bases outside the gene matches.

This clone was seen more than once but under ten times. The chain combines TRBV5-1 with TRBJ1-6, with D hard to call. The CDR3 spans 15 residues. Germline values: CDR1 SGHRS, CDR2 YFSETQ. The V gene lost 1 base and the J gene lost 11 bases, with 16 bases spanning the gap. This CDR3 is CASSLTDDNMTPLHF. CDR3 coding DNA: TGCGCCAGCAGCTTGACAGACGATAATATGACACCCCTCCACTTT.

This clone was recorded only once. The rearrangement links TRBV3-1 (or the pseudogene TRBV3-2) to TRBJ1-2, with D perhaps TRBD1 (6 bases). Germline CDR1 is LGHDT and CDR2 is YNNKEL (reference sequence). CDR3 length: 13 amino acids. The V end lost 4 bases, the J end lost 5 bases, and 11 bases lay between the germline ends. The CDR3: CASSPRQDYGYTF. Here the CDR3 DNA reads TGTGCCAGCAGCCCACGACAGGATTATGGCTACACCTTC.

The chain recombines TRBV29-1 with TRBJ1-2, with TRBD1 identical over 10 bases. Germline V lookup: CDR1 SQVTM, CDR2 ANQGSEA. The trim removed 1 base at V and 8 bases at J, leaving 10 bases unmatched. The CDR3 spans 15 residues. This CDR3 is CSVEALGTGDSGYTF. The CDR3 DNA reads as TGCAGCGTTGAAGCCCTAGGGACAGGGGATAGCGGCTACACCTTC. The full variable domain, with the rest looked up from reference TRBV29-1 and TRBJ1-2, is SAVISQKPSRDICQRGTSLTIQCQVDSQVTMMFWYRQQPGQSLTLIATANQGSEATYESGFVIDKFPISRPNLTFSTLTVSNMSPEDSSIYLCSVEALGTGDSGYTFGSGTRLTVV.

The chain recombines TRBV28 with TRBJ1-1; 7 bases match TRBD1. The V segment lost 6 bases and the J segment 1 base; nucleotides outside the gene matches: 2. The CDR3 covers 13 residues. Germline V lookup: CDR1 MDHEN, CDR2 SYDVKM. This CDR3 reads CASRPGGNTEAFF. CDR3 bases: TGTGCCAGCAGGCCAGGGGGGAACACTGAAGCTTTCTTT.

CDR3 nucleotides: TGTGCCAGCAGCTTTCAACAGGGACACGAGCAGTACTTC. It codes for CASSFQQGHEQYF. The chain recombines TRBV13 with TRBJ2-7, with D maybe TRBD1 (6 bases). This CDR3 region has 13 residues. The V gene's germline CDR1 is PRHDT and CDR2 FYEKMQ (reference sequence). Trimming removed 3 bases from V and 5 bases from J, with 11 bases in between.

The genes are TRBV3-1 (or the pseudogene TRBV3-2) and TRBJ2-1; 7 bases line up with TRBD2. The CDR3 covers 14 residues. In germline, CDR1 is LGHDT, CDR2 YNNKEL (reference sequence). V lost 6 bases and J lost 6; bases outside the gene matches: 8. The CDR3 spells CASSRVGGGNEQFF. CDR3 nucleotide sequence: TGTGCCAGCAGTCGAGTGGGCGGGGGCAATGAGCAGTTCTTC.

The chain carries TRBV6-1 and TRBJ1-2, with a tentative D call TRBD1 (6 bases). The CDR3 has 14 residues. Trimming left V 2 bases short and J 5 bases short, with 12 bases between. Per germline, CDR1 MNHNS and CDR2 SASEGT. The CDR3 bases are TGTGCCAGCAGTGAAAGTCACAGGGAGTATGGCTACACCTTC. This translates into CASSESHREYGYTF.

The J gene is TRBJ1-1, the V gene TRBV5-1; perhaps TRBD1 as D (6 bases). Trimming took off 3 bases at V and 7 bases at J, with 19 bases between the two ends. Per germline, CDR1 SGHRS and CDR2 YFSETQ. The CDR3 spans 15 residues. The CDR3 DNA is TGCGCCAGCAGCTCGGGACACGTCCTCTCCCTTGAAGCTTTCTTT. Translating it yields CASSSGHVLSLEAFF.